Following are 24 T cell receptor beta chains from one sample sequenced in a study of blood T cell repertoires in COVID-19. Libraries were prepared by immunoSEQ multiplex PCR; TCRdb keeps only in-frame clonotypes and omits some of them. This table has about 150,000 clones, roughly 84% appearing once. The specimen sequenced was peripheral blood. All receptors come from a man aged 50-59 years with active or convalescent COVID-19.

The chain recombines TRBV3-1 (or the pseudogene TRBV3-2) with TRBJ1-3; D gene ambiguous. The germline gives CDR1 LGHDT, CDR2 YNNKEL (reference sequence). The CDR3 totals 15 residues. Trimming left V 0 bases short and J 4 bases short, with 10 bases between. CDR3 DNA sequence: TGTGCCAGCAGCCAAGATGGGAGGGCCGGAAACACCATATATTTT. Translation gives CASSQDGRAGNTIYF.

The chain links TRBV14 to TRBJ1-2; D gene unclear. Germline CDR1 and CDR2: SGHDN and FVKESK. The CDR3 totals 13 residues. Trimming stripped 3 bases from V and 4 bases from J, with 9 bases between. In nucleotides, the CDR3 is TGTGCCAGCAGCCATCTTAGAGTCTATGGCTACACCTTC. The encoded protein is CASSHLRVYGYTF.

The chain joins TRBV4-3 to TRBJ1-6; D uncertain. In germline, CDR1 is LGHNA, CDR2 YSLEER. V gave up 4 bases and J gave up 7 bases, with 8 bases separating them. The CDR3 runs 13 residues. CDR3 region: CASSREKNSPLHF. CDR3 sequence (DNA): TGCGCCAGCAGCCGGGAGAAAAATTCACCCCTCCACTTT.

The chain employs TRBV5-1 and TRBJ2-6; possibly TRBD2 for D (5 bases). V was pared by 7 bases and J by 4 bases, with 9 bases between. The CDR3 has 13 amino acids. Germline-derived CDR1 and CDR2 are SGHRS and YFSETQ. In nucleotides, the CDR3 is TGCGCCAGCTCGGGGTCGGGGGCCAACGTCCTGACTTTC. This codes for CASSGSGANVLTF.

Points on this clone: Additional DNA sequences in this sample encode the identical CDR3. The chain couples TRBV19 to TRBJ2-2; TRBD1 might be the D (5 bases). The germline V gene encodes CDR1 LNHDA and CDR2 SQIVND (reference sequence). The CDR3 covers 16 residues. V gave up 4 bases and J gave up 5 bases, with 17 bases separating them. CDR3 nucleotides: TGTGCCAGTAGTAACCGCGGACCTAGGGGTACCGGGGAGCTGTTTTTT. This encodes CASSNRGPRGTGELFF.

J is TRBJ2-3 and V is TRBV19, with D perhaps TRBD2 (6 bases). V dropped 0 bases and J dropped 4 bases, with 8 bases sitting between them. There are 14 residues in the CDR3. Germline CDR1 and CDR2: LNHDA and SQIVND (reference sequence). The CDR3 sequence: CASSIDRGADTQYF. CDR3 nucleotides: TGTGCCAGTAGTATAGATCGCGGGGCAGATACGCAGTATTTT.

The rearrangement uses TRBV28 and TRBJ1-6; TRBD1 agrees at 7 bases. Per the germline V gene, CDR1 is MDHEN and CDR2 is SYDVKM. V lost 8 bases, J lost 7 bases, and 5 bases stayed unmatched. The CDR3 has 13 amino acids. The CDR3 DNA reads TGTGCCAGCGGGACAGCAGAAAATTCACCCCTCCACTTT. This codes for CASGTAENSPLHF.

This clone has only one observation. The rearrangement links TRBV2 to TRBJ2-7; 8 bases are shared with TRBD2. The J segment lost 0 bases and the V segment lost 9 bases, leaving 4 bases of the junction unmatched. The CDR3 has 13 residues. In germline, CDR1 is SNHLY, CDR2 FYNNEI. CDR3 sequence: CASKTSASYEQYF. DNA for the CDR3: TGTGCCAGTAAGACTAGCGCCTCCTACGAGCAGTACTTC.

The CDR3, as DNA: TGTGCCAGCAGGGACAACAGGGATGGCTACACCTTC. The encoded protein is CASRDNRDGYTF. The chain uses TRBV9 and TRBJ1-2, with D maybe TRBD1 (6 bases). This CDR3 comprises 12 residues. Trimming left V 5 bases short and J 6 bases short, with 11 bases between. Germline values: CDR1 SGDLS, CDR2 YYNGEE.

Here the CDR3 reads CASNPGTSYEQYF. CDR3 coding DNA: TGTGCCAGCAACCCCGGGACTTCCTACGAGCAGTACTTC. The V and J genes are TRBV12-3 or TRBV12-4 and TRBJ2-7, with a weak D call TRBD2 (6 bases). The CDR3 extends over 13 amino acids. The germline V and J ends were trimmed by 7 bases and 1 base, with 11 bases remaining between them.

The chain combines TRBV4-3 with TRBJ1-3, with a tentative D call TRBD1 (6 bases). The germline V gene has CDR1 LGHNA and CDR2 YSLEER. The CDR3 is 15 residues long. V gave up 1 base and J gave up 2 bases, with 9 bases separating them. CDR3 in amino acids: CASSQVTGTGNTIYF. CDR3 DNA sequence: TGCGCCAGCAGCCAAGTCACAGGGACTGGAAACACCATATATTTT.

The chain joins TRBV29-1 to TRBJ1-2; possible D gene TRBD1, 5 bases. Germline values: CDR1 SQVTM, CDR2 ANQGSEA. With 7 bases removed from V and 4 bases from J, the gap between germline ends came to 16 bases. The CDR3 length is 13 residues. The CDR3 sequence: CSATDSVGYGYTF. The DNA of the CDR3 is TGCAGCGCCACTGACAGCGTGGGCTATGGCTACACCTTC.

V and J are TRBV6-6 and TRBJ2-5, with D possibly being TRBD2 (5 bases). Trimming removed 4 bases at V and 5 bases at J, with 17 bases between. The germline V gene has CDR1 MNHNY and CDR2 SVGAGI (reference sequence). The CDR3 has 15 residues. CDR3 bases: TGTGCCAGCAGTTCCCCTCTTGGACTTGAGGAGACCCAGTACTTC. Translated, it gives CASSSPLGLEETQYF.

This clone has just one count. V gene TRBV19 combines with J gene TRBJ2-1; 8 nucleotides match TRBD2. V was clipped by 5 bases and J by 9 bases; unmatched bases: 9. Per germline, CDR1 LNHDA and CDR2 SQIVND (reference sequence). The CDR3 has 14 amino acids. The CDR3 protein is CASSLVSGGGEQFF. Written as DNA, the CDR3 is TGTGCCAGTAGTTTGGTGAGCGGGGGTGGTGAGCAGTTCTTC.

This chain uses TRBV7-3 with TRBJ2-3, with D perhaps TRBD2 (7 bases). V lost 6 bases to trimming and J lost 5 bases, with 21 bases between them. The CDR3 length is 16 residues. Germline CDR1 reads SGHTA; CDR2 reads FQGTGA. CDR3 amino acids: CASSLLQGRVGDTQYF. The CDR3 DNA is TGTGCCAGCAGTCTACTCCAGGGGAGGGTGGGAGATACGCAGTATTTT.

The table lists this clone with a few counts. The rearrangement links TRBV9 to TRBJ2-2; TRBD1 matches at 7 bases. The germline CDR1 and CDR2 sequences are SGDLS and YYNGEE. The CDR3 runs to 15 residues. Losses at the gene ends were 0 bases for V and 5 bases for J; bases not matched to a gene: 4. In nucleotides, the CDR3 is TGTGCCAGCAGCGTAGAGGGGGACAGAACCGGGGAGCTGTTTTTT. Its translation: CASSVEGDRTGELFF.

The V gene is TRBV2, the J gene TRBJ2-4; D not resolved. Trimming removed 4 bases from V and 5 bases from J, with 6 bases in between. Germline V gene lookup returns CDR1 SNHLY and CDR2 FYNNEI. The CDR3 extends over 12 amino acids. The CDR3 region is CASSVSENIQYF. In DNA, the CDR3 is TGTGCCAGCAGTGTGTCTGAAAACATTCAGTACTTC. Variable domain in full (rest from reference TRBV2 and TRBJ2-4): EPEVTQTPSHQVTQMGQEVILRCVPISNHLYFYWYRQILGQKVEFLVSFYNNEISEKSEIFDDQFSVERPDGSNFTLKIRSTKLEDSAMYFCASSVSENIQYFGAGTRLSVL.

The chain carries TRBV7-4 and TRBJ1-1; D unclear. The V gene's germline CDR1 is SGHVT and CDR2 SQSDAQ. Trimming removed 1 base at V and 3 bases at J, with 18 bases between. The CDR3 sequence is 17 residues long. The CDR3: CASSLDRVEEIHTEAFF. Here the CDR3 DNA reads TGTGCCAGCAGCTTAGATCGGGTCGAAGAAATACACACTGAAGCTTTCTTT.

The chain links TRBV2 to TRBJ1-6; maybe TRBD1 (6 bases). The ends were cut back, 6 bases at V and 7 bases at J, with 16 bases in the middle. Germline V gene lookup returns CDR1 SNHLY and CDR2 FYNNEI. The CDR3 contains 15 residues. The CDR3 sequence is CASRELTGQNSPLHF. In DNA form, the CDR3 reads TGTGCCAGCAGGGAGTTGACAGGACAAAATTCACCCCTCCACTTT.

The chain links TRBV12-5 to TRBJ2-7, with 7 bases lining up with TRBD1. Germline CDR1 reads LGHNT; CDR2 reads FRNRAP. V gave up 0 bases and J gave up 6 bases; unmatched junction bases: 8. The CDR3 has 15 amino acids. CDR3 sequence: CASGLVLGGTREQYF. The DNA of the CDR3 is TGTGCTAGTGGTTTGGTACTAGGGGGCACGCGCGAGCAGTACTTC.

The rearrangement joins TRBV4-3 to TRBJ1-2; possibly TRBD1 for D (6 bases). V dropped 3 bases and J dropped 7 bases, with 15 bases sitting between them. Per the germline V gene, CDR1 is LGHNA and CDR2 is YSLEER. The CDR3 covers 14 residues. The CDR3 DNA is TGCGCCAGCAGCCACCCCGACAGGCGTGGTGGCTACACCTTC. This codes for CASSHPDRRGGYTF.

This sequence joins TRBV9 and TRBJ1-5; no firm D call. Germline-derived CDR1 and CDR2 are SGDLS and YYNGEE. The CDR3 has 15 amino acids. Deletions cut 3 bases from V and 0 bases from J, with 10 bases between. DNA for the CDR3: TGTGCCAGCAGCGCCCGACAAGATAGCAATCAGCCCCAGCATTTT. This sequence encodes CASSARQDSNQPQHF.

V usage is TRBV4-2 and J usage is TRBJ2-1; D might be TRBD2 (6 bases). Per the germline V gene, CDR1 is LGHNA and CDR2 is YNFKEQ. The V gene lost 2 bases and the J gene lost 12 bases, with 14 bases spanning the gap. There are 13 residues in the CDR3. The CDR3 DNA follows: TGTGCCAGCAGCCAACTTGGGACTCGGGGGCAGTTCTTC. It yields the protein CASSQLGTRGQFF.

This clone was seen only once. This chain uses TRBV11-3 with TRBJ1-1, with D perhaps TRBD1 (5 bases). CDR1 and CDR2 (germline): SGHNT, YENEEA. Trimming took off 0 bases at V and 1 base at J, with 6 bases between the two ends. The length of the CDR3 is 14 residues. CDR3 sequence reads: CASSLEGRNTEAFF. In DNA, the CDR3 is TGTGCCAGCAGCTTAGAGGGGCGGAACACTGAAGCTTTCTTT.